The 17 T cell receptor beta chains reported below all come from one sample, sequenced in a study of neurological immune-mediated disorders. MiXCR was run by TCRdb on the 5' RACE reads, yielding one entry per CDR3 protein. The sample contains 45,000 to 50,000 distinct CDR3 sequences, less than 5% of which appear only once. The sequencing sample was made of PBMCs. These receptors all stem from a woman between 55 and 75 years old with multiple sclerosis.

This clonotype turned up a few times. V and J are TRBV7-9 and TRBJ2-3; TRBD2 might be the D (6 bases). The germline V gene encodes CDR1 SEHNR and CDR2 FQNEAQ (reference sequence). V shed 1 base and J shed 3 bases, with 14 bases lying between them. The CDR3 is 16 amino acids. CDR3 DNA sequence: TGTGCCAGCAGCTTAGAAGGAGGGGCTGGGACAGATACGCAGTATTTT. The encoded protein is CASSLEGGAGTDTQYF.

The chain uses TRBV4-2 and TRBJ2-1; tentatively, D is TRBD2 (6 bases). V lost 1 base to trimming and J lost 4 bases, with 11 bases between them. CDR1 and CDR2 from the germline V gene are LGHNA and YNFKEQ. The CDR3 runs 15 residues. CDR3 in amino acids: CASSQVGTLYNEQFF. The DNA for the CDR3 is TGTGCCAGCAGCCAAGTAGGGACTCTTTACAATGAGCAGTTCTTC.

The chain is built from TRBV5-1 and TRBJ1-1, with 7 bases that match TRBD1. Per germline, CDR1 SGHRS and CDR2 YFSETQ. V shed 4 bases and J 3 bases; nucleotides not matched to a gene: 6. The CDR3 is made up of 14 amino acids. The CDR3 DNA is TGCGCCAGCAGCGCTGGAGGGGGCGACACTGAAGCTTTCTTT. Translation: CASSAGGGDTEAFF.

In this sample, this clonotype turned up many times. This chain joins TRBV9 and TRBJ2-3; TRBD2 aligns across 12 bases. Germline trimming cut 1 base from V and 4 bases from J; bases unmatched to any gene: 7. Germline-derived CDR1 and CDR2 are SGDLS and YYNGEE. The CDR3 length is 17 residues. CDR3 region: CASSVLAGGPGADTQYF. The CDR3 DNA reads TGTGCCAGCAGCGTACTAGCGGGAGGGCCAGGAGCAGATACGCAGTATTTT.

There are many counts of this clonotype. J is TRBJ1-1 and V is TRBV6-5; maybe TRBD1 (6 bases). Trimming cost V 7 bases and J 4 bases, with 19 bases left between them. The CDR3 length is 15 residues. Germline V lookup: CDR1 MNHEY, CDR2 SVGAGI. The CDR3 DNA reads as TGTGCCAGCAACAAAAGGGGGGGATTAGGCACTGAAGCTTTCTTT. It translates to CASNKRGGLGTEAFF.

The sample holds many counts of this clonotype. The chain joins TRBV27 to TRBJ2-1; a possible D gene is TRBD2 (6 bases). CDR3 size: 12 residues. Germline CDR1 MNHEY, CDR2 SMNVEV (reference sequence). Trimming took 1 base from V and 14 from J, leaving 12 bases between them. The CDR3 loop is CASSLLGGAKFF. In DNA form, the CDR3 reads TGTGCCAGCAGTTTATTAGGCGGGGCGAAGTTCTTC.

This clonotype has at least ten counts. The rearrangement uses TRBV25-1 and TRBJ1-1; tentative D call: TRBD1 (5 bases). The CDR3 is 14 amino acids. The germline gives CDR1 MGHDK, CDR2 SYGVNS. Trimming took 4 bases from V and 4 from J, leaving 13 bases between them. CDR3: CASSVAGGGTEAFF. Here the CDR3 DNA reads TGTGCCAGCAGTGTGGCGGGGGGTGGCACTGAAGCTTTCTTT.

In its sample, this clonotype was seen a few times. This chain joins TRBV20-1 and TRBJ1-3, with D unresolved. V shed 5 bases and J shed 0 bases, with 8 bases lying between them. Germline-derived CDR1 and CDR2 are DFQATT and SNEGSKA (reference sequence). This CDR3 is built from 13 residues. CDR3 in DNA: TGCAGTGCTGTGGAGAACTCTGGAAACACCATATATTTT. Translated: CSAVENSGNTIYF.

This clonotype was seen ten or more times. The chain uses TRBV2 and TRBJ1-4; 9 bases match TRBD1. This CDR3 spans 13 amino acids. Unmatched junction bases numbered 4, after V lost 6 bases and J lost 8 bases. Germline-derived CDR1 and CDR2 are SNHLY and FYNNEI. In DNA, the CDR3 is TGTGCCAGCAGACAGGACAGGGGCGAAAAACTGTTTTTT. This sequence encodes CASRQDRGEKLFF.

This clonotype was counted at least ten times. The genes are TRBV12-3 or TRBV12-4 and TRBJ2-4; TRBD1 matches at 7 bases. With V trimmed by 4 bases and J by 6 bases, 6 bases remained unmatched. The CDR3 sequence is 14 residues long. The CDR3 spells CASSSRQGPNIQYF. CDR3 in DNA: TGTGCCAGCAGTTCCCGACAGGGCCCAAACATTCAGTACTTC.

The chain recombines TRBV12-3 or TRBV12-4 with TRBJ1-1, with D possibly TRBD1 on 6 matching bases. Trimming took off 1 base at V and 3 bases at J, with 9 bases between the two ends. This CDR3 region has 14 residues. For the CDR3, the DNA is TGTGCCAGCAGTTTAGTGGACAGCTACACTGAAGCTTTCTTT. It encodes CASSLVDSYTEAFF.

This clonotype was seen at least ten times. This chain connects TRBV14 to TRBJ2-3; 10 bases agree with TRBD2. The CDR3 covers 16 residues. V was clipped by 4 bases and J by 8 bases; unmatched bases: 12. The germline V gene has CDR1 SGHDN and CDR2 FVKESK. The CDR3 here is CASSPGLAAHGVTQYF. The CDR3 bases are TGTGCCAGCAGCCCCGGACTAGCGGCGCACGGAGTTACGCAGTATTTT. Complete variable domain (other parts from reference TRBV14 and TRBJ2-3): EAGVTQFPSHSVIEKGQTVTLRCDPISGHDNLYWYRRVMGKEIKFLLHFVKESKQDESGMPNNRFLAERTGGTYSTLKVQPAELEDSGVYFCASSPGLAAHGVTQYFGPGTRLTVL.

This rearrangement joins TRBV29-1 to TRBJ2-2; possible D gene TRBD1, 6 bases. Trimming stripped 2 bases from V and 2 bases from J, with 12 bases between. The length of the CDR3 is 15 residues. Germline assignment: CDR1 SQVTM and CDR2 ANQGSEA. CDR3 loop: CSVERPGTNTGELFF. The CDR3 bases are TGCAGCGTTGAAAGGCCCGGGACAAACACCGGGGAGCTGTTTTTT.

This clonotype was recorded many times. The genes are TRBV29-1 and TRBJ2-7, with a possible D match to TRBD1 (5 bases). V was shortened by 2 bases and J by 6 bases, with 11 bases between the two germline ends. Germline CDR1 and CDR2: SQVTM and ANQGSEA. CDR3 length: 12 residues. CDR3 in DNA: TGCAGCGTTGAATCCGACAGTGGCGAGCAGTACTTC. As protein: CSVESDSGEQYF.

In its sample, this clonotype was seen many times. The chain is built from TRBV5-1 and TRBJ2-7; D call uncertain. Trimming took off 4 bases at V and 5 bases at J, with 13 bases between the two ends. Germline assignment: CDR1 SGHRS and CDR2 YFSETQ. The CDR3 totals 13 residues. CDR3 nucleotide sequence: TGCGCCAGCAGCCCCGGTCTATTGAACGAGCAGTACTTC. It specifies CASSPGLLNEQYF.

The chain joins TRBV11-2 to TRBJ2-1, with 7 bases that match TRBD2. The CDR3 is made up of 17 amino acids. The V gene end was trimmed by 5 bases and the J gene end by 0 bases; junction bases not matched to a gene: 10. Germline V lookup: CDR1 SGHAT, CDR2 FQNNGV. CDR3 in amino acids: CASSPSSGASSYNEQFF. The CDR3 DNA reads TGTGCCAGCAGCCCCTCGAGCGGGGCCAGCTCCTACAATGAGCAGTTCTTC.

This clonotype was seen ten or more times. V usage is TRBV12-3 or TRBV12-4 and J usage is TRBJ2-5; D is perhaps TRBD1 (6 bases). The CDR3 totals 13 residues. The V end lost 7 bases, the J end lost 2 bases, and 11 bases lay between the germline ends. CDR3 nucleotide sequence: TGTGCCAGCACCTTGACAGGTCAAGAGACCCAGTACTTC. Translation gives CASTLTGQETQYF.